These 7 T cell receptor beta chains originate from one sample sequenced in a study of T cells in Graves' hyperthyroidism and ophthalmopathy. RNA transcripts served as the template for amplifying TCR beta CDR3 regions. First-round RT-PCR with HTBI primers amplified the TCR CDR3 region. TCRdb reprocessed the multiplex PCR reads via MiXCR and lists one record per CDR3 protein. The table shows 350,000 or so distinct CDR3 sequences, with about 15% occurring only once. Sequenced material: blood. The receptor source for this set is a woman younger than 45 with Graves' hyperthyroidism that later progressed to Graves' ophthalmopathy.

At least ten counts were recorded for this clonotype. The chain employs TRBV28 and TRBJ1-5; the D gene is possibly TRBD1 (5 bases). Germline V lookup: CDR1 MDHEN, CDR2 SYDVKM. This CDR3 has 15 residues. Trimming stripped 5 bases from V and 4 bases from J, with 15 bases between. CDR3 region: CASSPSRQGNQPQHF. The CDR3 coding sequence is TGTGCCAGCAGTCCTTCTAGGCAGGGTAATCAGCCCCAGCATTTT.

This clonotype showed up many times. CDR3: CASSLVGTGKSGYTF. The CDR3 DNA sequence: TGTGCCAGCAGTTTGGTGGGGACCGGGAAAAGTGGCTACACCTTC. The chain joins TRBV12-3 or TRBV12-4 to TRBJ1-2; possible D gene TRBD1, 5 bases. The CDR3 is made up of 15 amino acids. Trimming stripped 3 bases from V and 7 bases from J, with 18 bases between.

In its sample, this clonotype was seen many times. V is TRBV25-1 and J is TRBJ2-5; D might be TRBD1 or TRBD2, each matching 6 bases. V lost 0 bases, J lost 5 bases, and 16 bases lay in between. Germline assignment: CDR1 MGHDK and CDR2 SYGVNS. The CDR3 length is 16 residues. CDR3 nucleotide sequence: TGTGCCAGCAGTGAATATCTCCCCGGGGGCGGGGAGACCCAGTACTTC. Its translation: CASSEYLPGGGETQYF.

The chain is built from TRBV7-9 and TRBJ1-2, with 10 bases matching TRBD1. This CDR3 is 13 amino acids long. The germline gives CDR1 SEHNR, CDR2 FQNEAQ (reference sequence). With V trimmed by 5 bases and J by 6 bases, 3 bases remained unmatched. CDR3 nucleotide sequence: TGTGCCAGCAGCCCAGGACAGGGGGATGGCTACACCTTC. It is translated as CASSPGQGDGYTF.

There are many counts of this clonotype. This chain joins TRBV2 and TRBJ2-1; no reliable D call. V dropped 4 bases and J dropped 7 bases, with 8 bases sitting between them. Germline loops: CDR1 SNHLY, CDR2 FYNNEI. The CDR3 contains 12 residues. Written as DNA, the CDR3 is TGTGCCAGCAGTGCGTACCGGAATGAGCAGTTCTTC. Amino acid sequence: CASSAYRNEQFF.

This clonotype was picked up many times. An end of the junction does not agree with germline; a read error may underlie this. The chain is built from TRBV2 and TRBJ1-1; D uncertain. The V gene's germline CDR1 is SNHLY and CDR2 FYNNEI. The CDR3 is made up of 15 amino acids. The CDR3 DNA follows: TGTGCCAGCACTGAAGACCGGGCCCTGAGGGCTGAAGCTTTCTTT. Its translation is CASTEDRALRAEAFF.

Ten or more counts support this clonotype. The CDR3 reads CASSPTGAASNQPQHF. The CDR3 DNA reads TGTGCCAGCAGTCCTACAGGGGCAGCGAGCAATCAGCCCCAGCATTTT. The genes are TRBV12-3 or TRBV12-4 and TRBJ1-5, with 7 bases matching TRBD1. This CDR3 comprises 16 residues. Losses at the gene ends were 5 bases for V and 1 base for J; bases not matched to a gene: 8.